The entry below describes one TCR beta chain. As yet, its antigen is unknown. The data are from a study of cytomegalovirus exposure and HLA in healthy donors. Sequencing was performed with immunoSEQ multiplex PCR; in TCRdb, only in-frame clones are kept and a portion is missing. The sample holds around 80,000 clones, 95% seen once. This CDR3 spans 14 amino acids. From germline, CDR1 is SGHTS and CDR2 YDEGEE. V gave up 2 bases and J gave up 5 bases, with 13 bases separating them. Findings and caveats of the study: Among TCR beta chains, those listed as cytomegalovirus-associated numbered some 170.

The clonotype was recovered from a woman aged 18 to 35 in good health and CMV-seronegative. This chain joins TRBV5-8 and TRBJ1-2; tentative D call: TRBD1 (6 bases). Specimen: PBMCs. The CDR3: CASSFNRVRYGYTF. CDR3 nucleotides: TGTGCCAGCAGCTTTAACAGGGTACGATATGGCTACACCTTC. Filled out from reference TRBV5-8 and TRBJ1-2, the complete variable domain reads EAGVTQSPTHLIKTRGQQATLRCSPISGHTSVYWYQQALGLGLQFLLWYDEGEERNRGNFPPRFSGRQFPNYSSELNVNALELEDSALYLCASSFNRVRYGYTFGSGTRLTVV.